This T cell receptor beta chain is from a study of blood T cell repertoires in COVID-19. Turning to the study itself: Samples of COVID-19 (acute and convalescent) were obtained from the United States, Italy and Spain.

Seattle-derived patients entered the study during active infection and were followed longitudinally. Per the original methods: Nucleated cell counts were estimated from reference gene primer amplification. The data were produced by immunoSEQ multiplex PCR, yet TCRdb's version contains in-frame clones alone and is incomplete. The V and J calls and clone size come from that table; D and trimming were worked out from the DNA. The sample includes some 300,000 clones, under 90% of them seen just once. CDR1 is MNHEY and CDR2 is SVGAGI in the germline V gene. The CDR3 length is 14 residues. Trimming removed 9 bases from V and 9 bases from J; junction bases left unmatched: 9.

The receptor was isolated from a woman aged 25 to 39 with COVID-19, enrolled during active disease. The specimen sequenced was peripheral blood. The rearrangement joins TRBV6-5 to TRBJ2-1, with 12 bases aligning to TRBD1. The CDR3 sequence is CASSWDRGQSEQFF. In DNA form, the CDR3 reads TGTGCCAGTTCATGGGACAGGGGGCAGAGTGAGCAGTTCTTC.